The source of this TCR beta chain is a study of blood T cell repertoires in COVID-19. Background on the study: From T cells, B-cell-depleted T cells, or PBMCs came the material, which was cDNA or gDNA.

Recruitment covered fewer than 25 US areas and drew participants whose ages spanned roughly 18 to 89 years. In assigning cohorts, the study relied on participant-reported clinical history. The protocol was immunoSEQ multiplex PCR, while the TCRdb copy is restricted to in-frame clones and leaves out a portion. The repertoire includes under 200,000 clones, about 80% of them detected once, and around 5.5% sits in the top ten. Trimming took off 2 bases at V and 0 bases at J, with 17 bases between the two ends. The germline V gene encodes CDR1 KGHDR and CDR2 SFDVKD. This CDR3 is 18 amino acids long. This clone occurred a few times.

This rearrangement joins TRBV24-1 to TRBJ2-3; D may be TRBD2 (6 bases). The sequence was obtained from an older woman with acute COVID-19. Sequences were obtained from PBMCs or T cells enriched from blood (not recorded which). The CDR3 sequence is CATSDSLSGTPSTDTQYF. CDR3 bases: TGTGCCACCAGTGATTCTCTTAGCGGAACCCCTAGCACAGATACGCAGTATTTT.